This TCR beta chain appears in the sequencing data of a study of blood T cell repertoires in COVID-19. For the study at large: Some COVID-19 samples were acute and others convalescent; all came from the United States, Italy and Spain. PBMCs, B-cell-depleted T cells, or T cells provided the cDNA or gDNA that made up the material.

The germline V and J ends were trimmed by 0 bases and 0 bases, with 8 bases remaining between them. The germline V gene has CDR1 MNHEY and CDR2 SVGAGI. The CDR3 sequence is 15 residues long. Original analysis: Reference gene primer amplification in the assay estimated nucleated cell counts. Measured with immunoSEQ multiplex PCR; TCRdb has only the in-frame clones, and not every one. The V and J calls and the clone size are those of that table, but D and trimming were determined from the DNA. This table holds hundreds of thousands of clones, 83% found once. The sample comprised peripheral blood. This chain connects TRBV6-5 to TRBJ1-1; D may be TRBD1 (5 bases). The sequence came from a woman in her fifties or sixties with acute or convalescent COVID-19. CDR3 in amino acids: CASSYSGGLNTEAFF. DNA of the CDR3: TGTGCCAGCAGTTACTCGGGGGGGTTGAACACTGAAGCTTTCTTT.